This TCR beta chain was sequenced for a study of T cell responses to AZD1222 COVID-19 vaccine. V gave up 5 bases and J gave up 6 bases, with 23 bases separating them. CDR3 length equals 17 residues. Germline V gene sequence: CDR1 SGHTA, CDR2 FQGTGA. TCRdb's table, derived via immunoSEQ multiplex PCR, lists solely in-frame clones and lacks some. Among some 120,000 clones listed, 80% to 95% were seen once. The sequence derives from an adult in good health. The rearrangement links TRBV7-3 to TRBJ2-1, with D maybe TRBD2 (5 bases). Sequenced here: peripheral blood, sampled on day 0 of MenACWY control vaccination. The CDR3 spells CASSPHLGISVGNEQFF. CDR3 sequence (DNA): TGTGCCAGCAGCCCACATCTCGGGATTTCGGTGGGCAATGAGCAGTTCTTC.